This T cell receptor (beta chain) came from a study of blood T cell repertoires in COVID-19. Study-wide context: The study drew acute and convalescent COVID-19 samples from the United States, Italy and Spain. T cells, B-cell-depleted T cells, or PBMCs supplied cDNA or gDNA.

The V and J ends lost 4 bases and 5 bases, in that order; junction bases with no gene match: 5. The CDR3 consists of 15 residues. Germline assignment: CDR1 LNHDA and CDR2 SQIVND (reference sequence). In the original workflow: Amplification with reference gene primers provided the estimates of nucleated cell counts. TCRdb keeps only in-frame clones here, not all; method: immunoSEQ multiplex PCR. V and J calls and clone size are given by that table; D and trimming were obtained from the DNA. The data show 200,000 to 300,000 clones, roughly 84% seen once. The sequenced material came from peripheral blood. The source is a man in his sixties with acute or convalescent COVID-19. The rearrangement links TRBV19 to TRBJ1-1; TRBD1 agrees at 12 bases. CDR3 sequence reads: CASSSRDRGRTEAFF. The DNA of the CDR3 is TGTGCCAGTAGTAGCCGGGACAGGGGGCGGACTGAAGCTTTCTTT.